This T cell receptor (beta chain) appears in the sequencing data of a study of blood T cell repertoires in COVID-19 (dated by TCRdb to about 2020). Describing the broader study: Collaborator samples came from the United States, Italy and Spain and covered acute and convalescent phases of COVID-19. A freely available public database, intended as a resource for researchers studying the immune response to SARS-CoV-2, is where the repertoires were released. The samples were drawn from two sources: the first 160 participants of the ongoing ImmuneRACE study, and 950 to 1,500 subjects contributed by 6 global collaborators. Sample metadata almost always included a de-identified subject ID, COVID-19 status, age in years and sex. The material from the prospective study consisted of cDNA or gDNA derived from T cells, B-cell-depleted T cells, or PBMCs. Where HLA class I and class II types were available, the types were taken from metadata supplied by the sample provider, not from assay-based typing. The dataset comprised deeply sampled blood TCRbeta repertoires from subjects exposed to, actively infected with, or recovered from COVID-19.

Study-wide findings and limitations: How much clinical and demographic metadata was included differed by source and by participant, and the metadata was provided uncurated.

The immunoSEQ Assay, a bias-controlled multiplex PCR, was used to amplify TCRbeta CDR3 regions from genomic DNA. The published analysis was carried out like this. Nucleated cell counts per sample were estimated from amplification of reference gene primers within the assay. To quantify the absolute abundance of each unique TCRbeta CDR3 rearrangement, sequence reads were collapsed and filtered. For each sample, productive Simpson clonality was calculated as the square root of Simpson's diversity index across productive rearrangements. Not all clones reach the TCRdb copy of this immuneACCESS table, which keeps in-frame sequences only. Checked studies attribute under half of the gap to unresolved V genes and leave the rest unexplained. For V, J and clone size, that table is used; D and trimming come from the DNA. The table for this sample lists about 40,000 clones; about 87% of them were counted only once. 9% of the sample lies in the top ten.

Each collaborating institution followed its own protocols to collect whole blood in K2EDTA tubes. For TCRbeta analysis, collaborator samples were shipped as frozen whole blood, as isolated PBMCs, or as DNA extracted from either sample type. Via the germline V gene, CDR1 is KGHSH and CDR2 LQKENI. The CDR3 holds 13 amino acids from the cysteine to the phenylalanine. Of all the DNA, just the CDR3 is kept, 39 bases in frame from base 1. Germline trimming amounts to 8 bases on V and 1 base on J, with 4 as the count of junction bases outside the gene matches. On this clone itself: It lacks a known antigen. No much larger clone exists at a distance of one base, and base qualities are not known.

The chain is assembled from TRBV18 and TRBJ1-1; the junction holds 7 bases that match TRBD1. The sequence was collected from an older woman with acute or convalescent COVID-19. Sequenced sample: peripheral blood. DNA sequence: TGTGCCAGCCGACAGGGCAGGAACACTGAAGCTTTCTTT. This gives the protein CASRQGRNTEAFF.